These 23 T cell receptor beta chains share one sample of origin, sequenced in a study of cytomegalovirus exposure and HLA in healthy donors (TCRdb year 2017). Library prep was done by the immunoSEQ multiplex PCR assay. The multiplex PCR relied on a mix of 60 forward primers for TCR Vbeta segments and 13 reverse primers for TCR Jbeta segments. TCRdb provides this immuneACCESS table in a form limited to in-frame rearrangements. Some clones are lacking; in checked studies, under half of them reflect an unresolved V gene, and why the rest are absent is not known. Here the sample has approximately 170,000 clones; around 72% occur a single time. The ten largest clones add up to roughly 1.5% of the sample. Sequencing used PBMCs. The origin of the receptors is a man between 45 and 60 years old in good health and CMV-seronegative.

CDR3 sequence: CASSSRDRVYGYTF. CDR3 nucleotides: TGTGCCAGCAGTTCTCGCGACAGGGTTTATGGCTACACCTTC. The V gene is TRBV27, the J gene TRBJ1-2, with 7 bases aligning to TRBD1. This CDR3 is 14 amino acids long. Germline CDR1 and CDR2: MNHEY and SMNVEV (reference sequence). V shed 4 bases, J shed 5 bases, and the junction held 7 bases outside the gene matches.

The genes are TRBV2 and TRBJ2-3; possible D gene TRBD1, 6 bases. This CDR3 has 14 amino acids. V was shortened by 6 bases and J by 0 bases, with 10 bases between the two germline ends. The germline V gene encodes CDR1 SNHLY and CDR2 FYNNEI. The CDR3 nucleotides are TGTGCCAGCAGCCGGACAGCTAGCACAGATACGCAGTATTTT. It specifies CASSRTASTDTQYF. Full variable domain (outside the CDR3, taken from reference TRBV2 and TRBJ2-3): EPEVTQTPSHQVTQMGQEVILRCVPISNHLYFYWYRQILGQKVEFLVSFYNNEISEKSEIFDDQFSVERPDGSNFTLKIRSTKLEDSAMYFCASSRTASTDTQYFGPGTRLTVL.

The table lists this clone with a count of one. The genes are TRBV5-4 and TRBJ2-1; the match to TRBD2 covers 7 bases. This CDR3 is 14 amino acids long. V lost 9 bases, J lost 2 bases, and 8 bases stayed unmatched. The germline CDR1 and CDR2 sequences are SGHNT and YYREEE (reference sequence). The CDR3 nucleotides read TGTGCCATCCGAAGCGGGGCCACCTACAATGAGCAGTTCTTC. Translated, it gives CAIRSGATYNEQFF.

The rearrangement links TRBV2 to TRBJ2-5; possibly TRBD2 for D (7 bases). The closer fit of TRBJ2-7 to the DNA end suggests the J call may be wrong. Germline V gene lookup returns CDR1 SNHLY and CDR2 FYNNEI. The CDR3 has 16 residues. CDR3: CASTTLGGASSYEQYF. The CDR3 DNA reads TGTGCCAGCACCACACTGGGGGGGGCGAGCTCCTACGAGCAGTACTTC.

The chain couples TRBV9 to TRBJ1-1; D not resolved. Between the trimmed V and J ends, which lost 3 bases and 0 bases, there was a span of 9 bases. The germline V gene encodes CDR1 SGDLS and CDR2 YYNGEE. CDR3 size: 14 residues. Written as DNA, the CDR3 is TGTGCCAGCAGCGGGCGGGCGGTGAACACTGAAGCTTTCTTT. Encoded protein: CASSGRAVNTEAFF.

As regards this clone: Its ends do not fully match the called genes, so a read error is possible. The V and J genes are TRBV7-9 and TRBJ1-6; D perhaps matches TRBD1 (6 bases). This CDR3 is 14 amino acids long. CDR1 is SEHNR and CDR2 is FQNEAQ in the germline V gene (reference sequence). CDR3 amino acids: CAGSLDRNNSPLHF. CDR3 nucleotides: TGTGCCGGCAGCTTGGACAGAAATAATTCACCCCTCCACTTT.

About this clone: Different DNA sequences within this sample yield the same CDR3. The chain employs TRBV28 and TRBJ1-2; D is unresolved. V was trimmed by 1 base and J by 2 bases, leaving 2 bases between them. Germline V CDR1 and CDR2: MDHEN, SYDVKM. This CDR3 has 12 amino acids. CDR3 coding DNA: TGTGCCAGCAGTTTATCGAACTATGGCTACACCTTC. This codes for CASSLSNYGYTF.

The chain couples TRBV5-1 to TRBJ1-6, with no clear D. The CDR3 totals 15 residues. Germline V gene sequence: CDR1 SGHRS, CDR2 YFSETQ. V was cut by 1 base and J by 7 bases, with 12 bases left in between. The CDR3 DNA follows: TGCGCCAGCAGCTTGTCTCGAGGGAGCAATTCACCCCTCCACTTT. This gives the protein CASSLSRGSNSPLHF.

V is TRBV29-1 and J is TRBJ1-4, with TRBD1 matching over 7 bases. The trim removed 5 bases at V and 7 bases at J, leaving 13 bases unmatched. Germline-derived CDR1 and CDR2 are SQVTM and ANQGSEA. The CDR3 runs to 15 residues. DNA for the CDR3: TGCAGCGTTTCGCTGTCAGGGGGTTTCGGTGAAAAACTGTTTTTT. Residues: CSVSLSGGFGEKLFF.

V and J are TRBV15 and TRBJ2-7, with D maybe TRBD1 (6 bases). Germline V gene lookup returns CDR1 LNHNV and CDR2 YYDKDF (reference sequence). The CDR3 length is 15 residues. The V end lost 2 bases, the J end lost 1 base, and 12 bases lay between the germline ends. In DNA, the CDR3 is TGTGCCACCAGCAGACCCACAGGGATTTCCTACGAGCAGTACTTC. This gives the protein CATSRPTGISYEQYF.

This rearrangement joins TRBV18 to TRBJ1-6; D is perhaps TRBD1 (6 bases). The V gene's germline CDR1 is KGHSH and CDR2 LQKENI. The V end lost 3 bases, the J end lost 0 bases, and 9 bases lay between the germline ends. The CDR3 has 16 amino acids. The CDR3, as DNA: TGTGCCAGCTCACCGGGACACAGCTCCTATAATTCACCCCTCCACTTT. Protein: CASSPGHSSYNSPLHF.

This clone was counted a few times. The rearrangement links TRBV5-5 to TRBJ2-3, with a tentative D call TRBD2 (5 bases). Germline V gene data show CDR1 as SGHKS and CDR2 as YYEKEE (reference sequence). This CDR3 is built from 14 residues. Trimming removed 0 bases from V and 5 bases from J, with 10 bases in between. The CDR3 sequence: CASSLDSRVDTQYF. In DNA, the CDR3 is TGTGCCAGCAGCTTGGACTCGCGGGTAGATACGCAGTATTTT.

The chain combines TRBV11-2 with TRBJ2-7; D might be TRBD1 (5 bases). CDR1 and CDR2 from the germline V gene are SGHAT and FQNNGV. V gave up 5 bases and J gave up 0 bases, with 14 bases separating them. The CDR3 is 15 amino acids. This CDR3 reads CASSASYRLSYEQYF. In DNA form, the CDR3 reads TGTGCCAGCAGCGCGTCCTACAGGCTCTCCTACGAGCAGTACTTC.

The chain has TRBV27 and TRBJ1-1, with D hard to call. This CDR3 has 14 amino acids. The germline V gene has CDR1 MNHEY and CDR2 SMNVEV (reference sequence). The ends were cut back, 1 base at V and 0 bases at J, with 6 bases in the middle. The CDR3 region has the DNA TGTGCCAGCAGTTTATGGCCTTTGAACACTGAAGCTTTCTTT. Translated: CASSLWPLNTEAFF.

CDR3 protein: CASTPIEAGRSPLHF. CDR3 nucleotides: TGTGCCAGTACTCCGATTGAGGCAGGGCGTTCACCCCTCCACTTT. This sequence joins TRBV19 and TRBJ1-6; the D gene is possibly TRBD1 (5 bases). Germline V gives CDR1 LNHDA, CDR2 SQIVND (reference sequence). V was shortened by 7 bases and J by 9 bases, with 19 bases between the two germline ends. The CDR3 length is 15 residues.

The CDR3 coding sequence is TGTGCCAGCAATAACAGGGGGCAGACGGGAGAGCAGTACTTC. It yields the protein CASNNRGQTGEQYF. The chain links TRBV7-9 to TRBJ2-7, with 9 bases that match TRBD1. The CDR3 has 14 amino acids. The V segment lost 7 bases and the J segment 7 bases; nucleotides outside the gene matches: 11. The germline gives CDR1 SEHNR, CDR2 FQNEAQ (reference sequence).

The chain carries TRBV2 and TRBJ2-7, with 10 bases fitting TRBD1. CDR1 is SNHLY, CDR2 FYNNEI, per germline. With 7 bases clipped from V and 5 bases from J, the junction kept 8 bases outside the gene matches. This CDR3 region has 14 residues. The CDR3 coding sequence is TGTGCCAGCACGAGACAGGGGGCTGTCAACGAGCAGTACTTC. Protein: CASTRQGAVNEQYF.

This rearrangement joins TRBV6-6 to TRBJ1-4; D may be TRBD1 (5 bases). This CDR3 region has 15 residues. Germline assignment: CDR1 MNHNY and CDR2 SVGAGI (reference sequence). Trimming removed 4 bases from V and 5 bases from J, with 14 bases in between. The CDR3 is CASSSAAGTNEKLFF. Written as DNA, the CDR3 is TGTGCCAGCAGTTCCGCCGCGGGGACCAATGAAAAACTGTTTTTT.

The V and J genes are TRBV5-5 and TRBJ2-5; TRBD2 might be the D (5 bases). V lost 4 bases and J lost 5, with 21 bases in between. CDR3 length: 16 residues. Germline CDR1 reads SGHKS; CDR2 reads YYEKEE (reference sequence). CDR3: CASSPRADGVPETQYF. For the CDR3, the DNA is TGTGCCAGCAGCCCGCGGGCAGACGGCGTTCCGGAGACCCAGTACTTC.

This chain joins TRBV5-4 and TRBJ1-2, with D unclear. Germline lookup yields CDR1 SGHNT and CDR2 YYREEE (reference sequence). CDR3 size: 15 residues. Between the trimmed V and J ends, which lost 2 bases and 0 bases, there was a span of 11 bases. The CDR3 nucleotides read TGTGCCAGCAGCTTCCCGCAGACACCTAACTATGGCTACACCTTC. Protein: CASSFPQTPNYGYTF.

The gene calls are TRBV5-1 and TRBJ2-5, with a possible D match to TRBD2 (6 bases). The length of the CDR3 is 19 residues. Per germline, CDR1 SGHRS and CDR2 YFSETQ. V was trimmed by 6 bases and J by 1 base, leaving 28 bases between them. CDR3 in DNA: TGCGCCAGCACCACGAGTCTGCAGGGAGGAACCAAACGCCAAGAGACCCAGTACTTC. Its protein product is CASTTSLQGGTKRQETQYF.

The V call is TRBV10-3, the J call TRBJ1-6, with D possibly TRBD1 on 5 matching bases. The length of the CDR3 is 14 residues. Germline values: CDR1 ENHRY, CDR2 SYGVKD. V was trimmed by 8 bases and J by 6 bases, leaving 14 bases between them. CDR3 in DNA: TGTGCCATCGCACCCCAGGGTGGTAATTCACCCCTCCACTTT. This translates into CAIAPQGGNSPLHF.

This chain joins TRBV5-1 and TRBJ1-2, with TRBD1 matching over 8 bases. The CDR3 spans 14 residues. Germline V gene lookup returns CDR1 SGHRS and CDR2 YFSETQ. J lost 8 bases, V lost 2 bases, and 8 bases had no gene match. The CDR3: CASSFGDRSGGYTF. CDR3 sequence (DNA): TGCGCCAGCAGCTTTGGGGACAGGTCGGGCGGCTACACCTTC.